The next 15 T cell receptor beta chains were all read from a single sample in a study of cytomegalovirus exposure and HLA in healthy donors (dated by TCRdb to 2016 to 2017). Library preparation employed the immunoSEQ multiplex PCR assay. A mixture of 60 forward primers for TCR Vbeta segments and 13 reverse primers for TCR Jbeta segments was used in the multiplex PCR. TCRdb mirrors the immuneACCESS table, restricted to in-frame sequences. Some clones are absent from its copies; in checked studies, under half trace to an unresolved V gene, and the reason for the others is unknown. This sample comprises some 200,000 clones, 8.5% to 10% of them detected only once. Over 1% of the sample is held by the ten biggest clonotypes. The sequenced material came from PBMCs. The source is a woman aged 30 to 39 in good health and CMV-seropositive.

The gene calls are TRBV2 and TRBJ2-5; 12 nucleotides align to TRBD2. The CDR3 has 15 amino acids. V shed 7 bases and J 4 bases; nucleotides not matched to a gene: 7. Germline lookup yields CDR1 SNHLY and CDR2 FYNNEI. This chain's CDR3 is CASMWLAGGIETQYF. CDR3 in DNA: TGTGCCAGCATGTGGCTAGCGGGAGGGATAGAGACCCAGTACTTC.

This clone has only a few counts. The chain couples TRBV27 to TRBJ2-6; 7 bases map to TRBD1. J gave up 2 bases and V 6 bases, and 7 bases lay outside the gene matches. Germline CDR1 and CDR2: MNHEY and SMNVEV (reference sequence). The CDR3 totals 16 residues. CDR3 in amino acids: CASRRGHAAGANVLTF. CDR3 DNA sequence: TGTGCCAGCAGGAGGGGGCATGCCGCTGGGGCCAACGTCCTGACTTTC.

This clone was observed a few times. The chain has TRBV27 and TRBJ1-1; D uncertain. This CDR3 spans 15 amino acids. Germline values: CDR1 MNHEY, CDR2 SMNVEV (reference sequence). V gave up 2 bases and J gave up 0 bases, with 10 bases separating them. The CDR3 DNA is TGTGCCAGCAGTTTAGAGCCGCTCATGAACACTGAAGCTTTCTTT. It yields the protein CASSLEPLMNTEAFF.

V usage is TRBV7-2 and J usage is TRBJ2-1; 7 nucleotides align to TRBD1. This CDR3 spans 15 amino acids. Germline V gene data show CDR1 as SGHTA and CDR2 as FQGNSA. With 7 bases clipped from V and 4 bases from J, the junction kept 10 bases outside the gene matches. The DNA of the CDR3 is TGTGCCAGCACCAAAGGGGACAGACCTTACAATGAGCAGTTCTTC. It yields the protein CASTKGDRPYNEQFF.

This clone appeared a few times. This rearrangement joins TRBV5-1 to TRBJ2-1; D might be TRBD2 (6 bases). The length of the CDR3 is 15 residues. Trimming removed 4 bases at V and 6 bases at J, with 17 bases between. Germline V gene data show CDR1 as SGHRS and CDR2 as YFSETQ. CDR3 sequence reads: CASSQGRWDGNEQFF. The CDR3 DNA is TGCGCCAGCAGCCAAGGGAGGTGGGATGGCAATGAGCAGTTCTTC.

J is TRBJ2-2 and V is TRBV23-1; D possibly corresponds to TRBD2 (5 bases). TRBV23-1 qualifies as an ORF whose function is uncertain. V gave up 2 bases and J gave up 6 bases, with 19 bases separating them. This CDR3 is built from 17 residues. The CDR3 nucleotides are TGCGCCAGCAGTCAAGGGGAGCGTGACGTGAGATCCGGGGAGCTGTTTTTT. Its protein product is CASSQGERDVRSGELFF.

The chain has TRBV27 and TRBJ2-1, with TRBD2 identical over 9 bases. Germline loops: CDR1 MNHEY, CDR2 SMNVEV (reference sequence). The CDR3 is made up of 16 amino acids. V lost 7 bases and J lost 4; bases outside the gene matches: 11. CDR3 DNA: TGTGCCAGCATCGGGGGCGGGAGGGCCGCATACAATGAGCAGTTCTTC. Its translation: CASIGGGRAAYNEQFF.

V is TRBV18 and J is TRBJ1-5, with D perhaps matching TRBD1 (5 bases). Germline values: CDR1 KGHSH, CDR2 LQKENI. The CDR3 runs to 15 residues. Trimming took 5 bases from V and 0 from J, leaving 11 bases between them. This CDR3 reads CASSDRQTSNQPQHF. The CDR3 DNA follows: TGTGCCAGCTCAGATCGACAGACTAGCAATCAGCCCCAGCATTTT.

The chain joins TRBV30 to TRBJ1-5; 8 bases fit TRBD1. The trim removed 5 bases at V and 2 bases at J, leaving 2 bases unmatched. Per germline, CDR1 GTSNPN and CDR2 SVGIG (reference sequence). The CDR3 extends over 13 amino acids. The CDR3, as DNA: TGTGCCTGGGGACAGGGCGGCAATCAGCCCCAGCATTTT. This encodes CAWGQGGNQPQHF.

The rearrangement links TRBV9 to TRBJ1-2; D ambiguous. Germline assignment: CDR1 SGDLS and CDR2 YYNGEE. CDR3 length: 13 amino acids. Trimming cost V 1 base and J 6 bases, with 10 bases left between them. The CDR3 DNA reads as TGTGCCAGCAGCGTATCCCCGCGCAATGGCTACACCTTC. Translating gives CASSVSPRNGYTF.

This clone was seen only a few times. This sequence joins TRBV7-9 and TRBJ2-7; tentative D call: TRBD2 (6 bases). Trimming removed 7 bases at V and 12 bases at J, with 25 bases between. Germline V CDR1 and CDR2: SEHNR, FQNEAQ (reference sequence). The CDR3 totals 14 residues. The CDR3 nucleotides are TGTGCCAGCACTGGGGGACTCGAGAACTACGAGGGGTACTTC. Amino acids: CASTGGLENYEGYF.

This chain uses TRBV27 with TRBJ1-1; D is ambiguous. The CDR3 loop spans 13 amino acids. Between the trimmed V and J ends, which lost 4 bases and 11 bases, there was a span of 17 bases. Germline V lookup: CDR1 MNHEY, CDR2 SMNVEV (reference sequence). This CDR3 reads CASSSPSSQSAFF. Written as DNA, the CDR3 is TGTGCCAGCAGTTCCCCGTCCTCGCAGTCGGCTTTCTTT.

This chain joins TRBV5-1 and TRBJ1-2, with 7 positions matching TRBD1. The germline V gene has CDR1 SGHRS and CDR2 YFSETQ. CDR3 length equals 17 residues. Unmatched junction bases numbered 12, after V lost 0 bases and J lost 4 bases. The CDR3 nucleotides read TGCGCCAGCAGCTTGGCTCCGGACAGGAGAAAAAGCTATGGCTACACCTTC. The encoded protein is CASSLAPDRRKSYGYTF. Variable domain in full (rest from reference TRBV5-1 and TRBJ1-2): KAGVTQTPRYLIKTRGQQVTLSCSPISGHRSVSWYQQTPGQGLQFLFEYFSETQRNKGNFPGRFSGRQFSNSRSEMNVSTLELGDSALYLCASSLAPDRRKSYGYTFGSGTRLTVV.

V and J are TRBV6-6 and TRBJ2-5, with D possibly matching TRBD1 (6 bases). Matching the DNA end better, TRBJ2-7 makes the J call doubtful. The CDR3 runs to 15 residues. Germline loops: CDR1 MNHNY, CDR2 SVGAGI (reference sequence). The CDR3 DNA is TGTGCCAGCAGTTATTCGGGCAGGGGCGCCTACGAGCAGTACTTC. Amino acid sequence: CASSYSGRGAYEQYF.

The J gene is TRBJ1-2, the V gene TRBV9; D is uncertain. Between the trimmed V and J ends, which lost 4 bases and 3 bases, there was a span of 19 bases. This CDR3 is built from 16 residues. Germline V lookup: CDR1 SGDLS, CDR2 YYNGEE. The CDR3 loop reads CASSPFPGKEDYGYTF. The DNA for the CDR3 is TGTGCCAGCAGCCCCTTTCCGGGGAAGGAGGACTATGGCTACACCTTC. The whole variable domain, filled in from reference TRBV9 and TRBJ1-2, reads DSGVTQTPKHLITATGQRVTLRCSPRSGDLSVYWYQQSLDQGLQFLIQYYNGEERAKGNILERFSAQQFPDLHSELNLSSLELGDSALYFCASSPFPGKEDYGYTFGSGTRLTVV.